Presented here are 7 T cell receptor beta chains from one specimen sequenced in a study of blood T cell repertoires in COVID-19. Repertoires were generated with immunoSEQ multiplex PCR, while TCRdb's copy carries only in-frame clones and drops some. The table includes 50,000 to 65,000 clones, about four fifths detected once. The material sequenced was peripheral blood. These receptors were collected from a woman aged 60-70 years with acute or convalescent COVID-19.

The chain employs TRBV19 and TRBJ2-7; D may be TRBD2 (6 bases). The CDR3 runs to 12 residues. Per the germline V gene, CDR1 is LNHDA and CDR2 is SQIVND (reference sequence). Deletions cut 6 bases from V and 1 base from J, with 7 bases between. The CDR3 region is CASRGLSYEQYF. The CDR3 bases are TGTGCCAGTAGGGGACTTTCCTACGAGCAGTACTTC.

The genes are TRBV11-2 and TRBJ2-7; 8 bases align to TRBD2. CDR3 length equals 13 residues. With V trimmed by 6 bases and J by 6 bases, 7 bases remained unmatched. The germline gives CDR1 SGHAT, CDR2 FQNNGV. The CDR3 coding sequence is TGTGCCAGCAGTCCAGCGGGGGAACTCGAGCAGTACTTC. It specifies CASSPAGELEQYF. Full variable domain (remainder filled in from reference TRBV11-2 and TRBJ2-7): EAGVAQSPRYKIIEKRQSVAFWCNPISGHATLYWYQQILGQGPKLLIQFQNNGVVDDSQLPKDRFSAERLKGVDSTLKIQPAKLEDSAVYLCASSPAGELEQYFGPGTRLTVT.

V gene TRBV10-2 combines with J gene TRBJ2-1; a possible D gene is TRBD1 (6 bases). CDR1 is WSHSY and CDR2 is SAAADI in the germline V gene. Trimming took 4 bases from V and 7 from J, leaving 11 bases between them. This CDR3 spans 13 amino acids. The CDR3 spells CASSALGANEQFF. The CDR3 DNA is TGCGCCAGCAGTGCTTTGGGGGCAAATGAGCAGTTCTTC.

This rearrangement joins TRBV5-5 to TRBJ2-7, with 8 bases lining up with TRBD1. Germline CDR1 reads SGHKS; CDR2 reads YYEKEE (reference sequence). This CDR3 is built from 16 residues. The ends lost 0 bases at V and 2 bases at J; junction bases unmatched: 7. The CDR3 region has the DNA TGTGCCAGCAGCTTGGCCGGAGGACAGGGCACCTACGAGCAGTACTTC. This encodes CASSLAGGQGTYEQYF.

Only one count was recorded for this clone. V and J are TRBV19 and TRBJ1-5; perhaps TRBD1 as D (5 bases). V lost 6 bases and J lost 4, with 13 bases in between. Germline CDR1 and CDR2: LNHDA and SQIVND (reference sequence). The CDR3 totals 14 residues. CDR3 loop: CASRNRQLNQPQHF. CDR3 nucleotides: TGTGCCAGTAGGAACCGACAGCTTAATCAGCCCCAGCATTTT.

The gene calls are TRBV7-2 and TRBJ2-7, with 7 bases aligning to TRBD2. The length of the CDR3 is 12 residues. Germline assignment: CDR1 SGHTA and CDR2 FQGNSA. The V and J ends lost 6 bases and 4 bases, in that order; junction bases with no gene match: 3. CDR3 amino acids: CASSPGLYEQYF. The CDR3 DNA reads TGTGCCAGCAGTCCGGGACTATACGAGCAGTACTTC.

V and J are TRBV19 and TRBJ1-3, with 7 nucleotides matching TRBD1. Germline trimming cut 7 bases from V and 2 bases from J; bases unmatched to any gene: 5. CDR3 length: 14 amino acids. Germline V gene sequence: CDR1 LNHDA, CDR2 SQIVND (reference sequence). CDR3 sequence: CASKVQGPGNTIYF. CDR3 bases: TGTGCCAGTAAAGTACAGGGGCCTGGAAACACCATATATTTT. Full variable domain (missing parts from reference TRBV19 and TRBJ1-3): DGGITQSPKYLFRKEGQNVTLSCEQNLNHDAMYWYRQDPGQGLRLIYYSQIVNDFQKGDIAEGYSVSREKKESFPLTVTSAQKNPTAFYLCASKVQGPGNTIYFGEGSWLTVV.